This T cell receptor beta chain was documented in a study of blood T cells in healthy people across ages. Study information: When template switching was applied, about one barcoded beta molecule was captured per two T cells.

Through a sample-barcoded 5' primer and a J-beta primer mix, a second PCR was run for roughly 6 to 12 cycles. Each cDNA molecule, via a template-switch adaptor with 12 random nucleotides, was tagged. TCRdb re-called the 5' RACE reads through MiXCR, storing one row per CDR3 protein. The table lists 650,000 to 900,000 distinct CDR3 sequences, approximately 59% of them singletons. The CDR3 runs to 12 residues. With 6 bases clipped from V and 11 bases from J, the junction kept 7 bases outside the gene matches. The germline CDR1 and CDR2 sequences are LGHNA and YSLEER. Investigators took 9.5 to 10 milliliters of peripheral blood from every donor.

Sequenced: blood. This chain joins TRBV4-3 and TRBJ2-7, with 10 bases lining up with TRBD2. This clonotype originated in a man aged 30 to 45 in good health. CDR3 nucleotide sequence: TGCGCCAGCAGTCAGCGGGGGGGAAAGGAGTACTTC. This codes for CASSQRGGKEYF.